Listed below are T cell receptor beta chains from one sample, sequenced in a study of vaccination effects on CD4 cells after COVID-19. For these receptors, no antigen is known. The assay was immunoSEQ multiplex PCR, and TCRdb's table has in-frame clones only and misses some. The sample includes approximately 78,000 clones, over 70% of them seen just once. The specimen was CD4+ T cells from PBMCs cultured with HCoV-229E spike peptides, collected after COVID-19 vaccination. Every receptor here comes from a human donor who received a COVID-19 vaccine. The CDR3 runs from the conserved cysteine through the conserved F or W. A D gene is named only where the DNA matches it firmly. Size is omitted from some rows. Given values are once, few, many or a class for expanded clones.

CASSSGGGNTIYF	TGTGCCAGCAGCTCTGGAGGTGGAAACACCATATATTTT	TRBJ1-3	13	-	-	TRBV11-2
CASSVGTGATEAFF	TGTGCCAGCAGCGTCGGGACAGGCGCCACTGAAGCTTTCTTT	TRBJ1-1	14	TRBD1	-	TRBV11-1
CATSRGRQPQHF	TGTGCCACCAGCAGAGGCCGACAGCCCCAGCATTTT	TRBJ1-5	12	-	-	TRBV15
CASSIGTLNAEAFF	TGTGCCAGTAGTATAGGCACCCTAAACGCTGAAGCTTTCTTT	TRBJ1-1	14	-	-	TRBV19
CASSPSRGEAFF	TGTGCCAGCTCACCATCACGGGGTGAAGCTTTCTTT	TRBJ1-1	12	-	-	TRBV18
CASSLGREAFF	TGTGCCAGCAGCTTAGGGAGGGAAGCTTTCTTT	TRBJ1-1	11	-	-	TRBV5-8
CATGITGELFF	TGTGCCACCGGGATTACCGGGGAGCTGTTTTTT	TRBJ2-2	11	-	-	TRBV6-5
CASSVAGGIPNNEQFF	TGTGCCAGCAGCGTAGCGGGGGGCATCCCCAACAATGAGCAGTTCTTC	TRBJ2-1	16	-	-	TRBV9
CASRSGLQHTEAFF	TGCGCCAGTAGATCGGGACTGCAGCACACTGAAGCTTTCTTT	TRBJ1-1	14	-	-	TRBV5-1
CASHPLTGVAGNTIYF	TGTGCCAGCCATCCCCTGACAGGGGTTGCAGGAAACACCATATATTTT	TRBJ1-3	16	TRBD1	-	TRBV2
CASSEGPNYNEQFF	TGTGCCAGCAGTGAGGGGCCGAATTACAATGAGCAGTTCTTC	TRBJ2-1	14	-	-	TRBV6-4
CASSVRGGETQYF	TGTGCCAGCAGCGTCAGGGGTGGAGAGACCCAGTACTTC	TRBJ2-5	13	-	-	TRBV9
CASSLSGGRDTDTQYF	TGTGCCAGCTCCCTTTCAGGGGGCAGGGACACAGATACGCAGTATTTT	TRBJ2-3	16	TRBD1	-	TRBV18
CASSRDRGFGNTIYF	TGTGCCAGCAGTCGCGACAGGGGGTTTGGAAACACCATATATTTT	TRBJ1-3	15	TRBD1	-	TRBV6-5
CATSPRGQGRITEAFF	TGTGCCACCAGCCCCCGGGGACAGGGGAGGATCACTGAAGCTTTCTTT	TRBJ1-1	16	TRBD1	-	TRBV24-1
CASSLTSGVYSGANVLTF	TGTGCCAGCAGCCTCACTAGCGGGGTTTACTCTGGGGCCAACGTCCTGACTTTC	TRBJ2-6	18	TRBD2	once	TRBV13
CASSLAQGANSPLHF	TGTGCCAGCAGCTTAGCACAGGGCGCAAATTCACCCCTCCACTTT	TRBJ1-6	15	-	few	TRBV7-2
CASRNPRGSGMQFF	TGTGCCAGCAGAAACCCCAGGGGCAGCGGCATGCAGTTCTTC	TRBJ2-1	14	-	-	TRBV6-5
CSVEVGRLNEQFF	TGCAGCGTTGAGGTGGGACGCCTCAATGAGCAGTTCTTC	TRBJ2-1	13	-	few	TRBV29-1
CATSRDRTANYGYTF	TGTGCCACCAGCAGAGATCGCACAGCTAACTATGGCTACACCTTC	TRBJ1-2	15	-	-	TRBV15
CASMTWGAGNEQFF	TGCGCCAGCATGACCTGGGGGGCCGGCAATGAGCAGTTCTTC	TRBJ2-1	14	-	few	TRBV5-1